These T cell receptor beta chains were read from a single sample in a study of T cell responses to AZD1222 COVID-19 vaccine. Measured with immunoSEQ multiplex PCR; TCRdb has only the in-frame clones, and not every one. The repertoire holds about 120,000 clones, with roughly 88% as singletons. This specimen was peripheral blood, taken on day 0 of AZD1222 vaccination. These receptors came from an adult in good health. CDR3s include the opening cysteine and the closing phenylalanine or tryptophan. The D gene is left open where the match is weak.

j_call	v_call	d_call	cdr3_aa	cdr3_nt
TRBJ1-2	TRBV14	-	CASSQGLGWYGYTF	TGTGCCAGCAGCCAAGGGCTGGGATGGTATGGCTACACCTTC
TRBJ1-1	TRBV4-3	-	CASSQGTGLNTEAFF	TGCGCCAGCAGCCAAGGAACGGGCTTGAACACTGAAGCTTTCTTT
TRBJ1-5	TRBV19	-	CASVLGRDLSNQPQHF	TGTGCCAGTGTCTTAGGCAGGGACTTGAGCAATCAGCCCCAGCATTTT
TRBJ2-7	TRBV10-2	TRBD2	CASSESGGRAYEQYF	TGCGCCAGCAGTGAGTCGGGCGGGAGGGCCTACGAGCAGTACTTC
TRBJ2-2	TRBV24-1	TRBD2	CATSESGAHTGELFF	TGTGCCACCAGTGAGAGCGGGGCGCACACCGGGGAGCTGTTTTTT
TRBJ2-7	TRBV19	-	CASSSKDRYEQYF	TGTGCCAGTAGTTCAAAGGACCGATACGAGCAGTACTTC
TRBJ2-7	TRBV27	-	CASSFGQSQSLHEQYF	TGTGCCAGCAGTTTCGGACAGAGCCAGTCTCTACACGAGCAGTACTTC
TRBJ1-2	TRBV4-2	-	CASSQEWGVGNYGYTF	TGTGCCAGCAGCCAAGAATGGGGGGTAGGGAACTATGGCTACACCTTC
TRBJ1-1	TRBV11-2	TRBD1	CASSLMTGGTEAFF	TGTGCCAGCAGCTTGATGACAGGGGGCACTGAAGCTTTCTTT
TRBJ1-5	TRBV27	TRBD1	CASSFRGAYNQPQHF	TGTGCCAGCAGTTTCAGGGGGGCCTACAATCAGCCCCAGCATTTT
TRBJ1-1	TRBV6-2/TRBV6-3	TRBD1	CASSFPTGGKVAFF	TGTGCCAGCAGTTTCCCGACAGGGGGCAAAGTAGCTTTCTTT
TRBJ1-5	TRBV6-5	-	CASTRAVGQPQHF	TGTGCCAGCACCAGAGCCGTGGGACAGCCCCAGCATTTT
TRBJ2-3	TRBV2	TRBD2	CASSDQGLAGLTDTQYF	TGTGCCAGCAGTGATCAGGGACTAGCGGGGCTCACAGATACGCAGTATTTT